These T cell receptor beta chains were read from a single sample in a study of cytomegalovirus exposure and HLA in healthy donors. Repertoires were generated with immunoSEQ multiplex PCR, while TCRdb's copy carries only in-frame clones and drops some. The profile shows 150,000 to 200,000 clones, about four fifths of them singletons. The sequenced sample was PBMCs. Every receptor here comes from a woman aged 40 to 55 in good health and CMV-seronegative. The CDR3 runs from the conserved cysteine through the conserved F or W. D genes are given only for firm matches. Only some rows state a clone size, as once, few, many or a class for expanded clones.

d_call	v_call	j_call	cdr3_length	clone_size	cdr3_nt	cdr3_aa
TRBD1	TRBV6-5	TRBJ1-1	16	NA	TGTGCCAGCAGTTACCGCCTCACAGGGGTGAACACTGAAGCTTTCTTT	CASSYRLTGVNTEAFF
TRBD1	TRBV15	TRBJ2-1	16	NA	TGTGCCACCAGCAGAGAACAGGGGGCTGGGGGCAATGAGCAGTTCTTC	CATSREQGAGGNEQFF
TRBD1	TRBV7-3	TRBJ2-1	18	NA	TGTGCCAGCAGCGATATGCCCGTCGGGACAGGGGTAAGCAATGAGCAGTTCTTC	CASSDMPVGTGVSNEQFF
NA	TRBV30	TRBJ2-6	16	few	TGTGCCTGGAGTGTACCACAGCCCTCTGGGGCCAACGTCCTGACTTTC	CAWSVPQPSGANVLTF
TRBD1	TRBV7-2	TRBJ1-1	13	NA	TGTGCCAGCAGCTTAGGGGGAAGGGGGCTGGCTTTCTTT	CASSLGGRGLAFF
TRBD2	TRBV7-8	TRBJ2-1	16	few	TGTGCCAGCAGCTTAGATGCTAGCGGGAGCAGGATTGAGCAGTTCTTC	CASSLDASGSRIEQFF
NA	TRBV27	TRBJ2-1	14	NA	TGTGCCAGCAGTTTTGAAGGGGGTGGCAATGAGCAGTTCTTC	CASSFEGGGNEQFF
TRBD2	TRBV19	TRBJ2-1	17	NA	TGTGCCAGTACCCCGACTAGCGGGAGCATCCGAATTAATGAGCAGTTCTTC	CASTPTSGSIRINEQFF
NA	TRBV9	TRBJ1-4	14	once	TGTGCCAGCAGCGTAGCCGCAGGCCAGGAAAAACTGTTTTTT	CASSVAAGQEKLFF
NA	TRBV11-2	TRBJ1-2	11	few	TGTGCCAGCAGCTTCCGCGATGGCTACACCTTC	CASSFRDGYTF
NA	TRBV7-2	TRBJ1-1	12	NA	TGTGCCAGCACCAATACGGGACTCACTGCTTTCTTT	CASTNTGLTAFF
TRBD1	TRBV7-3	TRBJ2-3	18	once	TGTGCCAGCAGTCCCCCTCCGGGGACAGGGGGCCCCACAGATACGCAGTATTTT	CASSPPPGTGGPTDTQYF
NA	TRBV7-8	TRBJ1-1	13	NA	TGTGCCAGCAGCTTAGTTCGGTACACTGAAGCTTTCTTT	CASSLVRYTEAFF
NA	TRBV5-4	TRBJ2-1	11	NA	TGTGCCAGCAGCTTGACTGGTGAGCAGTTCTTC	CASSLTGEQFF
NA	TRBV4-2	TRBJ1-3	16	NA	TGTGCCAGCAGCCAAGACCACAGGACCTTCGGAAACACCATATATTTT	CASSQDHRTFGNTIYF
NA	TRBV10-3	TRBJ1-1	13	NA	TGTGCCATCAGCAGGGGTCTGAACACTGAAGCTTTCTTT	CAISRGLNTEAFF
TRBD2	TRBV18	TRBJ2-1	18	NA	TGTGCCAGCTCAGAATGGACTAGCGGGAGAGGGTCCTACAATGAGCAGTTCTTC	CASSEWTSGRGSYNEQFF
NA	TRBV5-1	TRBJ1-1	14	NA	TGCGCCAGCAGCTTGATGGGCGCGAACACTGAAGCTTTCTTT	CASSLMGANTEAFF